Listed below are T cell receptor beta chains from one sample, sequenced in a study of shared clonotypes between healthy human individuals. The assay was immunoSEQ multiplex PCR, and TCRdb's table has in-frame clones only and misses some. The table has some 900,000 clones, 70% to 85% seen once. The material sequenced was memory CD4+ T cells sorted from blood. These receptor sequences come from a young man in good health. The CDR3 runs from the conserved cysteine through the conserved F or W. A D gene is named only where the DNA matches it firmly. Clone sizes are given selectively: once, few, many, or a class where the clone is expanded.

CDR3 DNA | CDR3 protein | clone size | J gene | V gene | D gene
TGTGCCAGCTCAAACGACCCAGGGCCCCAGCATTTT | CASSNDPGPQHF | - | TRBJ1-5 | TRBV7-9 | -
TGTGCCAGTAGCTTGCACGTGGACAGCTTGTGGCCCCAGCATTTT | CASSLHVDSLWPQHF | - | TRBJ1-5 | TRBV19 | -
TGTGCCAGCATTAACACGAGGTCCGCAGATACGCAGTATTTT | CASINTRSADTQYF | - | TRBJ2-3 | TRBV2 | -
TGTGCCAGCAGCGACACAGATACGCAGTATTTT | CASSDTDTQYF | - | TRBJ2-3 | TRBV7-2 | -
TGTGCCATCAGTGAGTCTTTGAGAGAAACGCAGTATTTT | CAISESLRETQYF | - | TRBJ2-3 | TRBV10-3 | -
TGTGCCAGCTCACCGGGGGATAGAAATCAGCCCCAGCATTTT | CASSPGDRNQPQHF | - | TRBJ1-5 | TRBV18 | -
TGTGCCTGGAGAACAGGGGGGCCATCTGGAAACACCATATATTTT | CAWRTGGPSGNTIYF | once | TRBJ1-3 | TRBV30 | TRBD1
TGTGCCAGCAGCTTAGAACTGGGAAGGGGGCGTCCAGAACAGTACTTC | CASSLELGRGRPEQYF | once | TRBJ2-7 | TRBV7-9 | TRBD1
TGTGCCAGCAGCGCCGGGACTAGCGTCGAGCAGTACTTC | CASSAGTSVEQYF | - | TRBJ2-7 | TRBV6-6 | TRBD2
TGCGCCAGCAGCCAGACCAGGGGGACCGGGGAGCTGTTTTTT | CASSQTRGTGELFF | few | TRBJ2-2 | TRBV4-3 | TRBD1
TGTGCCTGGGGACTAACAGATACGCAGTATTTT | CAWGLTDTQYF | - | TRBJ2-3 | TRBV30 | -
TGTGCCAGTAGTACGCGGACAGGCGCGAGGGGTTCACCCCTCCACTTT | CASSTRTGARGSPLHF | - | TRBJ1-6 | TRBV19 | TRBD1
TGTGCCAGCTCACCACGGGGAAAGGGGGCCTACGAGCAGTACTTC | CASSPRGKGAYEQYF | - | TRBJ2-7 | TRBV18 | -
TGTGCCAGCAGTCATCCGGGACTGATGACTAGCACAGATACGCAGTATTTT | CASSHPGLMTSTDTQYF | few | TRBJ2-3 | TRBV2 | -
TGTGCCAGCAGCCCCCTGGGTCGGGAAGCGGGTGAGCAGTTCTTC | CASSPLGREAGEQFF | - | TRBJ2-1 | TRBV7-2 | -
TGTGCCAGCAGCACTCAAGAGACCCAGTACTTC | CASSTQETQYF | - | TRBJ2-5 | TRBV11-2 | -
TGTGCCGTATGGCGTCGGGACTTCCTCTATGGCTACACCTTC | CAVWRRDFLYGYTF | - | TRBJ1-2 | TRBV6-4 | -